Presented here are 7 T cell receptor beta chains from one specimen sequenced in a study of CD8+ T cells in alopecia areata. Sequencing templates came from extracted RNA that was reverse transcribed into cDNA. Generated by immunoSEQ multiplex PCR, the TCRdb table keeps only in-frame clones and is missing some. The table shows hundreds of thousands of clones, with 67% occurring only once. Sequenced here: CD4+ T cells sorted from blood, sampled at week 0. The receptors were sampled from a human donor with alopecia areata.

J is TRBJ2-5 and V is TRBV27; D unresolved. Germline-derived CDR1 and CDR2 are MNHEY and SMNVEV (reference sequence). The CDR3 sequence is 14 residues long. Trimming cost V 2 bases and J 3 bases, with 10 bases left between them. The CDR3 is CASSLQGFKETQYF. Written as DNA, the CDR3 is TGTGCCAGCAGTTTACAAGGGTTTAAAGAGACCCAGTACTTC.

The chain couples TRBV25-1 to TRBJ1-4, with D tentatively TRBD1 (6 bases). This CDR3 comprises 15 residues. The V end was cut by 5 bases, the J end by 4 bases, with 14 bases between. CDR1 is MGHDK, CDR2 SYGVNS, per germline. The CDR3 nucleotides read TGTGCCAGCAGTCGCCGGGGGCTCCTTAATGAAAAACTGTTTTTT. Translation: CASSRRGLLNEKLFF.

This chain uses TRBV5-1 with TRBJ2-7, with 9 bases identical to TRBD2. This CDR3 has 13 residues. V trimming: 4 bases; J trimming: 4 bases; junction bases outside the gene matches: 3. Germline V gives CDR1 SGHRS, CDR2 YFSETQ. The CDR3 loop is CASSMGLAYEQYF. The DNA for the CDR3 is TGCGCCAGCAGCATGGGACTAGCTTACGAGCAGTACTTC.

The rearrangement uses TRBV29-1 and TRBJ1-1; D is uncertain. Germline V CDR1 and CDR2: SQVTM, ANQGSEA. V was trimmed by 4 bases and J by 0 bases, leaving 9 bases between them. This CDR3 is built from 13 residues. The CDR3 coding sequence is TGCAGCGTTGCCCAACAGTTGAACACTGAAGCTTTCTTT. Translated, it gives CSVAQQLNTEAFF. Drawing the rest from reference TRBV29-1 and TRBJ1-1, the complete variable domain is SAVISQKPSRDICQRGTSLTIQCQVDSQVTMMFWYRQQPGQSLTLIATANQGSEATYESGFVIDKFPISRPNLTFSTLTVSNMSPEDSSIYLCSVAQQLNTEAFFGQGTRLTVV.

V usage is TRBV7-2 and J usage is TRBJ2-3, with 10 bases aligning to TRBD2. The germline V gene encodes CDR1 SGHTA and CDR2 FQGNSA. Losses at the gene ends were 5 bases for V and 4 bases for J; bases not matched to a gene: 3. The CDR3 length is 14 residues. The CDR3 sequence is CASSRAGGPDTQYF. In DNA form, the CDR3 reads TGTGCCAGCAGCCGAGCGGGGGGGCCAGATACGCAGTATTTT.

V is TRBV2 and J is TRBJ1-4; D unresolved. Germline V gene lookup returns CDR1 SNHLY and CDR2 FYNNEI. V lost 8 bases and J lost 5, with 12 bases in between. The CDR3 is made up of 13 amino acids. CDR3 nucleotide sequence: TGTGCCAGCTCCGGAAACGGGAATGAAAAACTGTTTTTT. It encodes CASSGNGNEKLFF.

The rearrangement joins TRBV5-6 to TRBJ1-6; tentative D call: TRBD1 (5 bases). V gave up 4 bases and J gave up 10 bases, with 15 bases separating them. The CDR3 contains 14 residues. Germline V gene lookup returns CDR1 SGHDT and CDR2 YYEEEE. The CDR3 nucleotides are TGTGCCAGCAGCCTGGAGCAGGGCCGGTCACCCCTCCACTTT. Translation: CASSLEQGRSPLHF.